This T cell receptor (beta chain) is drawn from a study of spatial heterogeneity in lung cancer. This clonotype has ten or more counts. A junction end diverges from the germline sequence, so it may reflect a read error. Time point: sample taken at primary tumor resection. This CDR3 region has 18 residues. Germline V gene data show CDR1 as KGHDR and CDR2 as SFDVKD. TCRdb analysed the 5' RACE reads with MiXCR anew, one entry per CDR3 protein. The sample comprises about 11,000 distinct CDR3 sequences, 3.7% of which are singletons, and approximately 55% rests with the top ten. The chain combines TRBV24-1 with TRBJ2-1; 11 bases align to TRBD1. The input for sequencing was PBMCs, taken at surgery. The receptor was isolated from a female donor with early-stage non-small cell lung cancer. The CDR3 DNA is TGTGCCACGAGTGGCGGGACAGGGGGAACCCTCTCGATAGATGAGCAGTTCTTC. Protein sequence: CATSGGTGGTLSIDEQFF.